This T cell receptor (beta chain) was observed in a study of OX40 agonist ivuxolimab in advanced cancers. Study information: Patient treatment consisted of intravenous ivuxolimab administration every 2 weeks at 0.01 to 10 mg/kg. General study findings and limits: Some of the lowest clonal expansion was seen in partial responders at 0.1-3.0 mg/kg. CD4+ and CD8+ blood T cells expanded clonally by week 6 at 0.1 to 3.0 mg/kg.

The data were produced by immunoSEQ multiplex PCR, yet TCRdb's version contains in-frame clones alone and is incomplete. The sample consists of 65,000 to 70,000 clones, roughly nine tenths of them appearing once. Trimming stripped 6 bases from V and 0 bases from J, with 15 bases between. Per germline, CDR1 SQVTM and CDR2 ANQGSEA. This CDR3 is built from 15 residues. This clone was found once. Its antigen remains unidentified. The sequence was collected from an adult with an advanced solid tumor such as melanoma, head and neck, liver or kidney cancer. The chain is built from TRBV29-1 and TRBJ2-1; maybe TRBD1 (6 bases). The material sequenced was CD4+ or CD8+ T cells sorted from blood, taken in a trial of the OX40 agonist ivuxolimab. The CDR3 DNA is TGCAGCGTGAAAGGACAGTTCCCCTCCTACAATGAGCAGTTCTTC. Protein: CSVKGQFPSYNEQFF.